This TCR beta chain was profiled in a study of shared clonotypes between healthy human individuals. Study-wide background: CD4 naive cells filled three plates per donor, CD4 memory three, CD8 naive two and CD8 memory one.

Study-wide findings and caveats: Around 5% was the fraction of naive CD4 clonotypes found shared across four donors.

Every subset had its genomic DNA shared out evenly among several immunoSEQ plates. The repertoire was sequenced with immunoSEQ multiplex PCR; TCRdb's copy has only in-frame clones and lacks some. The data show 2,500,000 or so clones, 85% to 95% seen once. V lost 11 bases, J lost 4 bases, and 6 bases stayed unmatched. Germline V lookup: CDR1 MNHNS, CDR2 SASEGT. The CDR3 covers 13 residues. As regards this clone: Its target is not known.

The material sequenced was naive CD4+ T cells from PBMCs. Described subset: CD45RA+ positively selected. This receptor was identified in a man younger than 30 in good health. Some clones in this sample may be carry-over from other donors' samples. The V and J genes are TRBV6-1 and TRBJ2-2; 8 nucleotides agree with TRBD2. Here the CDR3 reads CASTGTSTGELFF. The DNA of the CDR3 is TGTGCCTCCACCGGGACTAGCACCGGGGAGCTGTTTTTT.